This T cell receptor beta chain was obtained from a study of spatial heterogeneity in lung cancer. One entry per CDR3 protein results from TCRdb running MiXCR on the 5' RACE reads. The sample records about 85,000 distinct CDR3 sequences, approximately 21% being singletons. Time point noted: sample taken at primary tumor resection. Whole RNA obtained from tumor, nontumor lung or frozen PBMC underwent sequencing without sorting. 72 TRACERx patients with early, untreated non-small cell lung cancer donated samples. Study conclusions and caveats: The study found ubiquitous expanded tumor TCRs in blood more at resection than follow-up.

Details on this clonotype: Its antigen is not identified.

This clonotype was obtained from a male donor with early-stage non-small cell lung cancer. This sample comprised PBMCs, obtained at surgery.

The CDR3: CSARDLGQGRSYNEQFF. The CDR3 bases are TGCAGTGCTAGAGACCTTGGGCAGGGGCGTTCCTACAATGAGCAGTTCTTC. The chain links TRBV20-1 to TRBJ2-1; tentatively, D is TRBD1 (6 bases). V was cut by 0 bases and J by 1 base, with 16 bases left in between. The CDR3 loop spans 17 amino acids. Germline-derived CDR1 and CDR2 are DFQATT and SNEGSKA (reference sequence).